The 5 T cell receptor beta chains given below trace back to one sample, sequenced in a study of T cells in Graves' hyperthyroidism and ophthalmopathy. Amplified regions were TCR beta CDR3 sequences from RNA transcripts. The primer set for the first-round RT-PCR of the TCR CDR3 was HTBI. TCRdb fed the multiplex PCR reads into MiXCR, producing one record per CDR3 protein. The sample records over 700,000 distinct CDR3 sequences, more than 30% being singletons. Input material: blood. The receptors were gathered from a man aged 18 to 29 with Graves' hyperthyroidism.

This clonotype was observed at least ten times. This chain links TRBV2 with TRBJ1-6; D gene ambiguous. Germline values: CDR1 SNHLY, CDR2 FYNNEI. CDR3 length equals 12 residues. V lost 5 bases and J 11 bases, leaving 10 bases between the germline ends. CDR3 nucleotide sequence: TGTGCCAGCAGTACGGCGCTTGCACCCCTCCACTTT. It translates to CASSTALAPLHF. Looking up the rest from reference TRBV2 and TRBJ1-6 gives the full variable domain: EPEVTQTPSHQVTQMGQEVILRCVPISNHLYFYWYRQILGQKVEFLVSFYNNEISEKSEIFDDQFSVERPDGSNFTLKIRSTKLEDSAMYFCASSTALAPLHFGNGTRLTVT.

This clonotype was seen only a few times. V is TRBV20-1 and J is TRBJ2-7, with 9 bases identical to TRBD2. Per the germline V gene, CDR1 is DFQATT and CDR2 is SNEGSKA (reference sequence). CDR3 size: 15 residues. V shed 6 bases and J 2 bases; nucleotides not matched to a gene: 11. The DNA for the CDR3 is TGCAGTGCGCGGAAACCTAGCGGGGCTGCCTACGAGCAGTACTTC. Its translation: CSARKPSGAAYEQYF.

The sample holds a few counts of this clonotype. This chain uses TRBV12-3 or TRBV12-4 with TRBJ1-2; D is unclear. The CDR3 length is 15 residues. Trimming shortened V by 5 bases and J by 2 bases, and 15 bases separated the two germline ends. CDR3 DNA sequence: TGTGCCAGCAGTGGGTCTCGGACCGAGAACTATGGCTACACCTTC. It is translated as CASSGSRTENYGYTF.

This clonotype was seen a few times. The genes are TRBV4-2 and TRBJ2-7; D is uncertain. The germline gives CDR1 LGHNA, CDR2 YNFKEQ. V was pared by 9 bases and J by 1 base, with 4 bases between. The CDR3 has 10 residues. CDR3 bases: TGTGCCAGACCGTCCTACGAGCAGTACTTC. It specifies CARPSYEQYF.

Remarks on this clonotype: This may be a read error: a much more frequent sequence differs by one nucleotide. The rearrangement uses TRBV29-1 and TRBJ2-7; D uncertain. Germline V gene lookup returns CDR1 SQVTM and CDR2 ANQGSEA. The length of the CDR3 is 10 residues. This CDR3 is CSVIEYDQYF. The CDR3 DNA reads TGCAGCGTAATAGAGTACGACCAGTACTTC.